These 11 T cell receptor beta chains share one sample of origin, sequenced in a study of T-cell reconstitution after alpha-beta-depleted transplantation in children. TCRbeta library preparation incorporated unique molecular identifiers. TCRdb fed the PCR reads into MiXCR, producing one record per CDR3 protein. The table has about 590,000 distinct CDR3 sequences, 10% to 15% seen once; the top ten hold approximately 2%. The sample here was PBMCs, mostly from graft donor cells, taken 360 days after TCRalphabeta/CD19-depleted stem cell transplant. The receptor source for this set is a male patient under 18 who had a stem cell transplant for acute myeloid leukemia, so the T cells may come from the graft donor.

The J gene is TRBJ2-3, the V gene TRBV3-1; TRBD1 or TRBD2 may be the D gene (7 bases each). The CDR3 covers 15 residues. The germline V and J ends were trimmed by 8 bases and 2 bases, with 17 bases remaining between them. Looked up from germline, CDR1 is LGHDT and CDR2 is YNNKEL (reference sequence). In DNA, the CDR3 is TGTGCCAGCTCCAGCCAGGGGGGGTCCACAGATACGCAGTATTTT. Amino acid sequence: CASSSQGGSTDTQYF.

In this sample, this clonotype turned up many times. The J gene is TRBJ2-5, the V gene TRBV7-9, with TRBD2 identical over 11 bases. The V gene's germline CDR1 is SEHNR and CDR2 FQNEAQ (reference sequence). The CDR3 covers 15 residues. V lost 3 bases and J lost 5; bases outside the gene matches: 5. DNA for the CDR3: TGTGCCAGCAGCTTCACTAGCGGGAGAGTCGAGACCCAGTACTTC. Amino acids: CASSFTSGRVETQYF.

V gene TRBV6-1 combines with J gene TRBJ2-7; 7 bases line up with TRBD1. CDR3 size: 14 residues. Germline lookup yields CDR1 MNHNS and CDR2 SASEGT. V lost 3 bases and J lost 0; bases outside the gene matches: 2. The CDR3 reads CASSDYRGSYEQYF. CDR3 sequence (DNA): TGTGCCAGCAGTGACTACAGGGGCTCCTACGAGCAGTACTTC.

Ten or more counts support this clonotype. CDR3 protein: CASSLGDRSSTDTQYF. The CDR3 coding sequence is TGTGCCAGCAGCTTAGGGGACAGGTCTAGCACAGATACGCAGTATTTT. This chain joins TRBV11-3 and TRBJ2-3; 8 bases align to TRBD1. The CDR3 is made up of 16 amino acids. The J segment lost 0 bases and the V segment lost 1 base, leaving 3 bases of the junction unmatched. Germline lookup yields CDR1 SGHNT and CDR2 YENEEA. The full variable domain, with the rest looked up from reference TRBV11-3 and TRBJ2-3, is EAGVVQSPRYKIIEKKQPVAFWCNPISGHNTLYWYLQNLGQGPELLIRYENEEAVDDSQLPKDRFSAERLKGVDSTLKIQPAELGDSAVYLCASSLGDRSSTDTQYFGPGTRLTVL.

This clonotype was counted between two and nine times. This sequence joins TRBV18 and TRBJ2-5; D ambiguous. Germline-derived CDR1 and CDR2 are KGHSH and LQKENI. This CDR3 is 15 amino acids long. V was clipped by 0 bases and J by 1 base, with 9 bases between them. For the CDR3, the DNA is TGTGCCAGCTCACCACCAATTCACGCCCAAGAGACCCAGTACTTC. Its protein is CASSPPIHAQETQYF.

This chain joins TRBV6-5 and TRBJ2-1; 8 nucleotides align to TRBD2. V was clipped by 2 bases and J by 8 bases; unmatched bases: 17. This CDR3 is 18 amino acids long. Germline assignment: CDR1 MNHEY and CDR2 SVGAGI. This CDR3 reads CASSYQGFRDGRGDEQFF. In DNA, the CDR3 is TGTGCCAGCAGTTACCAAGGGTTTCGGGACGGGAGGGGTGATGAGCAGTTCTTC.

The rearrangement uses TRBV24-1 and TRBJ2-5; TRBD1 aligns across 12 bases. V gave up 4 bases and J gave up 4 bases; unmatched junction bases: 6. The CDR3 is made up of 16 amino acids. Germline V gene lookup returns CDR1 KGHDR and CDR2 SFDVKD. The CDR3 DNA is TGTGCCACCAGTGACCCCGGGACAGGGGGCCGAGAGACCCAGTACTTC. Translation: CATSDPGTGGRETQYF.

The sample holds a few counts of this clonotype. This chain connects TRBV12-3 or TRBV12-4 to TRBJ2-3; D remains ambiguous. V lost 3 bases and J 2 bases, leaving 12 bases between the germline ends. This CDR3 comprises 15 residues. CDR3 nucleotide sequence: TGTGCCAGCAGTTTTTTGAGAGGCGTCACAGATACGCAGTATTTT. Translation: CASSFLRGVTDTQYF.

This chain connects TRBV6-5 to TRBJ2-1; TRBD2 matches at 7 bases. CDR3 length: 15 residues. V dropped 3 bases and J dropped 5; count of bases not matched to a gene: 7. Germline lookup yields CDR1 MNHEY and CDR2 SVGAGI. The CDR3 DNA is TGTGCCAGCAGTTATAGGCTAGCGGACAACAATGAGCAGTTCTTC. It is translated as CASSYRLADNNEQFF.

The table lists this clonotype with many counts. This chain connects TRBV6-5 to TRBJ1-5; D call uncertain. This CDR3 is built from 18 residues. The ends were cut back, 2 bases at V and 2 bases at J, with 19 bases in the middle. Germline CDR1 reads MNHEY; CDR2 reads SVGAGI. In nucleotides, the CDR3 is TGTGCCAGCAGTTACCCTTCGTTTGGAGGCCGGGGCAATCAGCCCCAGCATTTT. This translates into CASSYPSFGGRGNQPQHF.

There are a few counts of this clonotype. The chain joins TRBV6-1 to TRBJ2-5, with 8 bases that match TRBD2. Looked up from germline, CDR1 is MNHNS and CDR2 is SASEGT. The CDR3 has 16 residues. After removal of 6 bases from V and 1 base from J, the junction contained 10 bases not matched to a gene. In nucleotides, the CDR3 is TGTGCCAGCAGGATACTAGCGGAGGACCCCCAAGAGACCCAGTACTTC. This translates into CASRILAEDPQETQYF.